This T cell receptor (beta chain) was documented in a study of CD8 T cells in ankylosing spondylitis. This clonotype was recorded many times. Its target is unknown. As the method for making TCR beta libraries, quantitative 5'-RACE with molecular barcodes was used. A single record per CDR3 protein comes from TCRdb applying MiXCR to the 5' RACE reads. The data contain about 840,000 distinct CDR3 sequences, 12% of them singletons. Study-wide findings and caveats: Both synovial fluid and blood in reactive arthritis had previously been reported to carry some motif variants. There was a TCR beta motif, made of roughly eight highly homologous variants, that appeared characteristic of ankylosing spondylitis blood.

Between the trimmed V and J ends, which lost 5 bases and 8 bases, there was a span of 21 bases. The CDR3 length is 15 residues. The V gene's germline CDR1 is ENHRY and CDR2 SYGVKD. The TCR sequence derives from a male donor with ankylosing spondylitis. J is TRBJ1-2 and V is TRBV10-3; D remains ambiguous. The source material was blood, either unsorted or a sorted T cell fraction (not recorded which). CDR3 DNA: TGTGCCATCAGTACTCGAGGGCCTCGCAAGGAAGGCTACACCTTC. Its translation is CAISTRGPRKEGYTF.